This T cell receptor (beta chain) comes out of a study of T cells in Graves' hyperthyroidism and ophthalmopathy. Researchers amplified the TCR beta CDR3 regions from RNA transcripts. When the TCR CDR3 underwent first-round RT-PCR, the HTBI primer set was used. A single record per CDR3 protein comes from TCRdb applying MiXCR to the multiplex PCR reads. In the table there are hundreds of thousands of distinct CDR3 sequences, 15% to 20% of which are singletons. Graves' hyperthyroidism qualified as stable when ophthalmopathy did not progress within 18 months. Findings and caveats of the study: Most thyroid clonotypes that were expanded above 0.001 also turned up in blood.

V lost 5 bases, J lost 1 base, and 8 bases lay in between. The CDR3 runs to 12 residues. Per germline, CDR1 GTSNPN and CDR2 SVGIG (reference sequence). This clonotype was seen ten or more times. Antigen specificity is unknown. The TCR comes from a woman aged 25 to 39 with Graves' hyperthyroidism. The rearrangement uses TRBV30 and TRBJ1-1; maybe TRBD1 (5 bases). The sequenced sample was blood. In DNA form, the CDR3 reads TGTGCCTGGGGGGGAGGGAACACTGAAGCTTTCTTT. It translates to CAWGGGNTEAFF.